This T cell receptor (beta chain) was observed in a study of CD8+ T cells in alopecia areata. Whole-study findings and limits: Significant decreases in scalp clonality and expanded CD8+ clones followed tofacitinib treatment.

As concerns this clone: What it binds is not known.

After isolation, RNA underwent reverse transcription to generate cDNA as the sequencing template. Assay used: immunoSEQ multiplex PCR; TCRdb lists only in-frame clones, some missing. The sample includes about 4,000 clones, approximately 70% of them seen just once. Treatment defined: oral pan-JAK inhibitor, 5-10 mg twice daily. Obtained from alopecia areata patients were lesional scalp punch biopsies along with peripheral blood. This specimen was skin, taken at week 24, from a patient treated with tofacitinib. The clonotype originates from a human donor with alopecia areata.

In DNA, the CDR3 is TGTGCCAGCAGCTTAGCGGGTAGTCCGGGGGAGACCCAGTACTTC. It is translated as CASSLAGSPGETQYF. V is TRBV7-8 and J is TRBJ2-5, with TRBD2 as a possible D gene (5 bases). Trimming took off 0 bases at V and 5 bases at J, with 13 bases between the two ends. Germline-derived CDR1 and CDR2 are SGHVS and FQNEAQ. The CDR3 is made up of 15 amino acids.